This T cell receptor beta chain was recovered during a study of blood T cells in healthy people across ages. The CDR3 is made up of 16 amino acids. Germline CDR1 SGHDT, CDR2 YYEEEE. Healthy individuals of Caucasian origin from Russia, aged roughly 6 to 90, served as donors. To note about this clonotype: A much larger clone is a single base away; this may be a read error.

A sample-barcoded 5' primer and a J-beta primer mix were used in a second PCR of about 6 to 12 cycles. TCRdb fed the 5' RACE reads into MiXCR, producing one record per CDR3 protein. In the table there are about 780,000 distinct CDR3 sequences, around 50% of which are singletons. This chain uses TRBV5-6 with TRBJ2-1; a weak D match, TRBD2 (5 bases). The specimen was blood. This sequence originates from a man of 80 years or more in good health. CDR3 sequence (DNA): TGTGCCAGCAGCCAATGGACTCCTATCTTCTACAATGAGCAGGTCTTC. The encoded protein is CASSQWTPIFYNEQVF.